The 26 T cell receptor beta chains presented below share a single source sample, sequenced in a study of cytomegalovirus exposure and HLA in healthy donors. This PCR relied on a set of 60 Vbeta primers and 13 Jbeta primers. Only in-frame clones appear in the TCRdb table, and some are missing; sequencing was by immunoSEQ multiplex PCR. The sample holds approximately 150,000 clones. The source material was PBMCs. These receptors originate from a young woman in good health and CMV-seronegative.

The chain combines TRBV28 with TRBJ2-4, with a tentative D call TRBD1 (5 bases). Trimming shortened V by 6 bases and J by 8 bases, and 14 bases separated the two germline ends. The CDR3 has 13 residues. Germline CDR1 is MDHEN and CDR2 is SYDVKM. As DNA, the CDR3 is TGTGCCAGCAGCCCTCTAGGGGTAGACATTCAGTACTTC. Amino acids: CASSPLGVDIQYF.

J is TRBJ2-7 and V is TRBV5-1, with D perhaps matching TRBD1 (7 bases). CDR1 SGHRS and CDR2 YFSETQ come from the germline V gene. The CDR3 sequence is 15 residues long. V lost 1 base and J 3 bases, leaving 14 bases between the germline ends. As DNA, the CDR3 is TGCGCCAGCAGCTTGCAGGCAGGGGGGAACTACGAGCAGTACGTC. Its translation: CASSLQAGGNYEQYV.

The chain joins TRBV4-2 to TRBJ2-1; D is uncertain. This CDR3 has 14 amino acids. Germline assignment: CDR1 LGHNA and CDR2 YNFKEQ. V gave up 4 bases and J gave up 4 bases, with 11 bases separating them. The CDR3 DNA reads TGTGCCAGCAGCCCGGGTACTACTTACAATGAGCAGTTCTTC. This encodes CASSPGTTYNEQFF.

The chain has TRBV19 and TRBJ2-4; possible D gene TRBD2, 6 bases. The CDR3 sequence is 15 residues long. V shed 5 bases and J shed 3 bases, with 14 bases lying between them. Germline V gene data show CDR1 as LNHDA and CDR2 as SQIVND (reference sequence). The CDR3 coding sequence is TGTGCCAGTAGTCCGGTTGTGGGGGGCAAAAACATTCAGTACTTC. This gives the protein CASSPVVGGKNIQYF.

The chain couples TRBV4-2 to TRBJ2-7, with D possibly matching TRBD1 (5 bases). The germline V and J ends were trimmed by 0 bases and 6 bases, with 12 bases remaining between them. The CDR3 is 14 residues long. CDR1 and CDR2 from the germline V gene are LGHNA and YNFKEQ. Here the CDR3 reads CASSQEHRMVEQYF. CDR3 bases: TGTGCCAGCAGCCAAGAACACAGGATGGTCGAGCAGTACTTC.

The CDR3 DNA reads TGTGCCAGCATGAAATGGGCCGATGAGCAGTTCTTC. Encoded protein: CASMKWADEQFF. The chain carries TRBV6-1 and TRBJ2-1; D is undetermined. The CDR3 has 12 residues. V was cut by 7 bases and J by 8 bases, with 12 bases left in between. CDR1 and CDR2 (germline): MNHNS, SASEGT.

The DNA of the CDR3 is TGTGCCAGCAGTTTATCCCCAGGGAATAATTCACCCCTCCACTTT. Its protein product is CASSLSPGNNSPLHF. This rearrangement joins TRBV27 to TRBJ1-6, with D possibly matching TRBD1 (5 bases). Deletions cut 0 bases from V and 5 bases from J, with 8 bases between. Germline CDR1 MNHEY, CDR2 SMNVEV (reference sequence). This CDR3 has 15 residues.

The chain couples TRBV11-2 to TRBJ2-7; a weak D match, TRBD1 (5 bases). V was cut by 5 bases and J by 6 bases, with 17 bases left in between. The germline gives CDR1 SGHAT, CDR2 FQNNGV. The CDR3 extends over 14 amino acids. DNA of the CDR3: TGTGCCAGCAGCCCACGACAGTATTCTGCCGAGCAGTACTTC. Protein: CASSPRQYSAEQYF.

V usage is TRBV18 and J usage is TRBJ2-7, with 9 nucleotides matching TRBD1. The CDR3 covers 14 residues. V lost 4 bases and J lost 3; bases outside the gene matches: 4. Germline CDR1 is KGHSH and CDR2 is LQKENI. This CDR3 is CASSLETGGYEQYF. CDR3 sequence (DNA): TGTGCCAGCTCACTGGAGACAGGGGGCTACGAGCAGTACTTC. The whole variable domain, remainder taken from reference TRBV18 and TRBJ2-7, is NAGVMQNPRHLVRRRGQEARLRCSPMKGHSHVYWYRQLPEEGLKFMVYLQKENIIDESGMPKERFSAEFPKEGPSILRIQQVVRGDSAAYFCASSLETGGYEQYFGPGTRLTVT.

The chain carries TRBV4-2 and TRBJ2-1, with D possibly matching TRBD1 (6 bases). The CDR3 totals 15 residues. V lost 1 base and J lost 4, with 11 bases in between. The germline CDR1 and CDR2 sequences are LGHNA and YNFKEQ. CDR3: CASSQAWQGYNEQFF. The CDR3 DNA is TGTGCCAGCAGCCAAGCCTGGCAGGGGTACAATGAGCAGTTCTTC.

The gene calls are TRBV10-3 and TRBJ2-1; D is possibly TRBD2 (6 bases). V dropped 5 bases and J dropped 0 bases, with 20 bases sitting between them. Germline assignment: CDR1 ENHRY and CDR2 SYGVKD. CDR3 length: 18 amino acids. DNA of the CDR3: TGTGCCATCAGTTCTGACCTTTTAGCGGCGAGCTCCTACAATGAGCAGTTCTTC. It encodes CAISSDLLAASSYNEQFF.

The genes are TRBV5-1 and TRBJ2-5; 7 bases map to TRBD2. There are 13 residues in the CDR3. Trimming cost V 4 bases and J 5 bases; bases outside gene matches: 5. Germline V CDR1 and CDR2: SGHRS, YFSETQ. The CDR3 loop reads CASSPGGLETQYF. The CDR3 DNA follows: TGCGCCAGCAGCCCGGGAGGTTTGGAGACCCAGTACTTC.

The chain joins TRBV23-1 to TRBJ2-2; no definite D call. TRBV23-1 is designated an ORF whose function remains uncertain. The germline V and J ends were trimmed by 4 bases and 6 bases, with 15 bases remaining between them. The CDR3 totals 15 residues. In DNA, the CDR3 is TGCGCCAGCAGTCCCAAGGCGACGGGTTCCGGGGAGCTGTTTTTT. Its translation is CASSPKATGSGELFF.

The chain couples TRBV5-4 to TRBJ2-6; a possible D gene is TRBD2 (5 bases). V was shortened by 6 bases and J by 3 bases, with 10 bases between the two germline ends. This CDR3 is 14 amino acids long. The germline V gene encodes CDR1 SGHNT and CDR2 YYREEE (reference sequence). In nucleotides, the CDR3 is TGTGCCAGCAAGCGGTTGGGTGGGGCCAACGTCCTGACTTTC. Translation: CASKRLGGANVLTF.

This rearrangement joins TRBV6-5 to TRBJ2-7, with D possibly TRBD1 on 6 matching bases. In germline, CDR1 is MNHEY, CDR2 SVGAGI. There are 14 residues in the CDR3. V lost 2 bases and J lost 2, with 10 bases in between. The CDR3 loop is CASSYGQLTYEQYF. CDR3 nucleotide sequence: TGTGCCAGCAGTTACGGACAGCTTACCTACGAGCAGTACTTC.

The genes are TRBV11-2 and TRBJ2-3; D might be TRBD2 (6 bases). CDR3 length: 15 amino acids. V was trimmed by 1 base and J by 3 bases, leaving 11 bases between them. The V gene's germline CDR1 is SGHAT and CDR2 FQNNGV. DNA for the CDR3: TGTGCCAGCAGCTTAGTCGGGAGAAGGACAGATACGCAGTATTTT. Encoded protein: CASSLVGRRTDTQYF.

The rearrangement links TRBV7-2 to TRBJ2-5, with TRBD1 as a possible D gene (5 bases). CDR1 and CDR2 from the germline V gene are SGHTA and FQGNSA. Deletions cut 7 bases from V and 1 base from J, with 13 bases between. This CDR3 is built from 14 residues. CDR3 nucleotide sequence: TGTGCCAGCACCATGACAGAACCCCAAGAGACCCAGTACTTC. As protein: CASTMTEPQETQYF.

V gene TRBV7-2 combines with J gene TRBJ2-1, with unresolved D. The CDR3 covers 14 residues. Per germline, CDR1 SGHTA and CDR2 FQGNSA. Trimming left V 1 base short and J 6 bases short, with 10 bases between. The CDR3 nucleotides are TGTGCCAGCAGCTTAGTTCAAGGCGGCAATGAGCAGTTCTTC. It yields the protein CASSLVQGGNEQFF. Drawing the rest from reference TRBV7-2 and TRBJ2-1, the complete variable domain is GAGVSQSPSNKVTEKGKDVELRCDPISGHTALYWYRQSLGQGLEFLIYFQGNSAPDKSGLPSDRFSAERTGGSVSTLTIQRTQQEDSAVYLCASSLVQGGNEQFFGPGTRLTVL.

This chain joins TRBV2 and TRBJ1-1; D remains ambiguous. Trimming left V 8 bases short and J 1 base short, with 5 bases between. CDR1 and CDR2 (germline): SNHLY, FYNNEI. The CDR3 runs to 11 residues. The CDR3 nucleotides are TGTGCCAGCCGGGAGAACACTGAAGCTTTCTTT. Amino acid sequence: CASRENTEAFF. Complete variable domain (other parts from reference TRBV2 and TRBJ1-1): EPEVTQTPSHQVTQMGQEVILRCVPISNHLYFYWYRQILGQKVEFLVSFYNNEISEKSEIFDDQFSVERPDGSNFTLKIRSTKLEDSAMYFCASRENTEAFFGQGTRLTVV.

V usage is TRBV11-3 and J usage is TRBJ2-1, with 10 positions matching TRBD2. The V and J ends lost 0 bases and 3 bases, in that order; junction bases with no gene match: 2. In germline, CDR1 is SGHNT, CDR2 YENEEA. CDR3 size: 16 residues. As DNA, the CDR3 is TGTGCCAGCAGCTTAGACGGGACTAGCGTCTACAATGAGCAGTTCTTC. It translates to CASSLDGTSVYNEQFF.

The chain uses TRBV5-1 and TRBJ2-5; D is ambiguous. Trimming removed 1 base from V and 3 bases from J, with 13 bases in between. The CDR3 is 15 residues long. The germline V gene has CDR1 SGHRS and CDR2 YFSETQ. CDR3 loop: CASSLRGFEEETQYF. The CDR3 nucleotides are TGCGCCAGCAGCTTGCGTGGGTTCGAGGAAGAGACCCAGTACTTC.

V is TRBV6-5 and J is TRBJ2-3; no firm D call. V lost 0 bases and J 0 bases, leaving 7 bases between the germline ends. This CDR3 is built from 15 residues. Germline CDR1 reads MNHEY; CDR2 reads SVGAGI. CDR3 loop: CASSYSIQSTDTQYF. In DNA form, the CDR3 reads TGTGCCAGCAGTTACTCGATACAGAGCACAGATACGCAGTATTTT.

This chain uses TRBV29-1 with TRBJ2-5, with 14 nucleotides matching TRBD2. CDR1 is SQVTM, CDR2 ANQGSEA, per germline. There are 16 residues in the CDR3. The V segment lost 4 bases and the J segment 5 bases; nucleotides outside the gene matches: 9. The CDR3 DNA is TGCAGCGTTGCCAGGACTAGCGGGAGGCCCTGGGAGACCCAGTACTTC. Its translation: CSVARTSGRPWETQYF. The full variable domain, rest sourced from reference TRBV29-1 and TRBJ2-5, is SAVISQKPSRDICQRGTSLTIQCQVDSQVTMMFWYRQQPGQSLTLIATANQGSEATYESGFVIDKFPISRPNLTFSTLTVSNMSPEDSSIYLCSVARTSGRPWETQYFGPGTRLLVL.

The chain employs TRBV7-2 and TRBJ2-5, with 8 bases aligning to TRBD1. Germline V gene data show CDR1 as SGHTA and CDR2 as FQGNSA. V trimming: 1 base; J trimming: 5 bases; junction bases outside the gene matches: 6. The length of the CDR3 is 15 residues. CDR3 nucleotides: TGTGCCAGCAGCTTAGGACAGGGGAGACTGGAGACCCAGTACTTC. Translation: CASSLGQGRLETQYF.

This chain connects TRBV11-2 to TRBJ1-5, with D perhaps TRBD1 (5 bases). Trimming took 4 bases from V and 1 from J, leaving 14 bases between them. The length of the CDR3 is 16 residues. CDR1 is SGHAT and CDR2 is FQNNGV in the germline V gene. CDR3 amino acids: CASSSEPRVSNQPQHF. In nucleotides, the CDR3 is TGTGCCAGCAGCTCCGAACCCAGGGTGAGCAATCAGCCCCAGCATTTT.

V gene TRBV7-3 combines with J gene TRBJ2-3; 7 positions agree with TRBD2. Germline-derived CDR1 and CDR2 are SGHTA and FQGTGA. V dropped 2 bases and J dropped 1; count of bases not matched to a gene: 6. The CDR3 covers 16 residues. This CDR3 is CASSLFGGGGTDTQYF. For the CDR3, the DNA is TGTGCCAGCAGCTTATTCGGGGGAGGGGGCACAGATACGCAGTATTTT.